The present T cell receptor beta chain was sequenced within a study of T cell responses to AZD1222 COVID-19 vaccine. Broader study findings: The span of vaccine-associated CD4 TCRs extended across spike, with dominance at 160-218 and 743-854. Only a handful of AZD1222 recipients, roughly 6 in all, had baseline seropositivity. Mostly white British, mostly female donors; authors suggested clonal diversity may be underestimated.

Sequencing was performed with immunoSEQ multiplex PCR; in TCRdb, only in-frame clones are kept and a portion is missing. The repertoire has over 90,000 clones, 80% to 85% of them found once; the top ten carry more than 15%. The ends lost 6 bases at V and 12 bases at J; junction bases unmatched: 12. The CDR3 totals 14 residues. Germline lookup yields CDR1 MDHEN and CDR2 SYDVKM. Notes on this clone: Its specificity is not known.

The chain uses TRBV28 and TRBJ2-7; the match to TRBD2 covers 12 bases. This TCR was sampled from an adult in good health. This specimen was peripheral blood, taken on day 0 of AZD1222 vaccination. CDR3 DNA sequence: TGTGCCAGCAGCCTCACGGAGAGACTAGCGGGAGTGTACTTC. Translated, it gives CASSLTERLAGVYF.